One sample yielded the 9 T cell receptor beta chains listed below, sequenced in a study of technical replicates of blood from a handful of donors. The table came from immunoSEQ multiplex PCR; TCRdb's copy has only in-frame clones and leaves some out. This repertoire shows tens of thousands of clones, roughly 96% found once; its top ten account for roughly 0.3%. Source material: T cells isolated from PBMCs. The receptors shown here come from a human donor in good health.

This rearrangement joins TRBV28 to TRBJ1-2, with a possible D match to TRBD1 (5 bases). The germline V and J ends were trimmed by 5 bases and 6 bases, with 7 bases remaining between them. This CDR3 spans 11 amino acids. In germline, CDR1 is MDHEN, CDR2 SYDVKM. The CDR3: CASSTGDGYTF. CDR3 coding DNA: TGTGCCAGCAGTACAGGAGATGGCTACACCTTC.

V usage is TRBV29-1 and J usage is TRBJ1-2, with no clear D. CDR1 and CDR2 (germline): SQVTM, ANQGSEA. The ends were cut back, 0 bases at V and 2 bases at J, with 13 bases in the middle. This CDR3 region has 15 residues. CDR3 bases: TGCAGCGTTGAAGATCTTCTTGCACGGAACTATGGCTACACCTTC. Translating gives CSVEDLLARNYGYTF.

The chain joins TRBV4-2 to TRBJ2-6; D is perhaps TRBD1 (5 bases). The V end was cut by 3 bases, the J end by 4 bases, with 13 bases between. This CDR3 has 16 residues. In germline, CDR1 is LGHNA, CDR2 YNFKEQ. CDR3 loop: CASSQGEGAGANVLTF. The CDR3 DNA reads TGTGCCAGCAGCCAGGGCGAAGGGGCCGGGGCCAACGTCCTGACTTTC.

The CDR3 nucleotides read TGTGCCAGCAGCCTGGAAGCGGGAGCACTAGGCTACGAGCAGTACTTC. It is translated as CASSLEAGALGYEQYF. The chain recombines TRBV4-2 with TRBJ2-7; 8 bases fit TRBD2. Germline V gene data show CDR1 as LGHNA and CDR2 as YNFKEQ. V lost 4 bases, J lost 3 bases, and 11 bases stayed unmatched. The CDR3 totals 16 residues.

The chain carries TRBV19 and TRBJ2-3; possibly TRBD1 for D (5 bases). The CDR3 has 16 amino acids. Germline-derived CDR1 and CDR2 are LNHDA and SQIVND (reference sequence). V dropped 6 bases and J dropped 1 base, with 17 bases sitting between them. In nucleotides, the CDR3 is TGTGCCAGTAGAGGGGATAGGTCCCCTGGCACAGATACGCAGTATTTT. This encodes CASRGDRSPGTDTQYF.

The chain is built from TRBV7-2 and TRBJ2-3, with 12 bases identical to TRBD2. The CDR3 is 15 amino acids. V shed 4 bases and J 4 bases; nucleotides not matched to a gene: 3. Germline V gene sequence: CDR1 SGHTA, CDR2 FQGNSA. The CDR3 nucleotides are TGTGCCAGCAGCTCCCTAGCGGGAGGGCCAGATACGCAGTATTTT. Amino acids: CASSSLAGGPDTQYF.

The chain uses TRBV29-1 and TRBJ1-1; the D is unclear. CDR1 and CDR2 from the germline V gene are SQVTM and ANQGSEA. The CDR3 sequence is 13 residues long. Between the trimmed V and J ends, which lost 3 bases and 0 bases, there was a span of 8 bases. The CDR3: CSVDGRLNTEAFF. The CDR3 nucleotides are TGCAGCGTTGATGGCAGGCTGAACACTGAAGCTTTCTTT.

The chain is built from TRBV30 and TRBJ2-2; 10 bases agree with TRBD1. V trimming: 8 bases; J trimming: 7 bases; junction bases outside the gene matches: 10. CDR3 length equals 14 residues. Germline CDR1 GTSNPN, CDR2 SVGIG (reference sequence). The CDR3 loop is CASDRGQDIGELFF. The CDR3 DNA follows: TGTGCCAGTGACAGGGGGCAGGACATCGGGGAGCTGTTTTTT.

This chain links TRBV7-6 with TRBJ2-7; D might be TRBD1 (6 bases). CDR3 length equals 13 residues. V was cut by 1 base and J by 2 bases, with 6 bases left in between. From germline, CDR1 is SGHVS and CDR2 FNYEAQ. CDR3 sequence (DNA): TGTGCCAGCAGCTTAGGGACAGCCTACGAGCAGTACTTC. Protein sequence: CASSLGTAYEQYF.